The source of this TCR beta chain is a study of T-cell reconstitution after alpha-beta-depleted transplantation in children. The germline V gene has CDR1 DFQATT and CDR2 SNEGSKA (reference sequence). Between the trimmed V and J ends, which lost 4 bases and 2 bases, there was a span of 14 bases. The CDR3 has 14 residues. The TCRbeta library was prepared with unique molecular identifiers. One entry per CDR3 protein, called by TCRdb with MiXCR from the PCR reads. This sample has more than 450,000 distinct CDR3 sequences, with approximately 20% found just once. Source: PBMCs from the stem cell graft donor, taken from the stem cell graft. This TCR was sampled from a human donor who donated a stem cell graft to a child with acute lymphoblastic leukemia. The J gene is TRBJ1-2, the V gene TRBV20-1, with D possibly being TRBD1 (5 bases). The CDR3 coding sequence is TGCAGTGCTACCAAATGGGGGGAAAACTATGGCTACACCTTC. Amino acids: CSATKWGENYGYTF.